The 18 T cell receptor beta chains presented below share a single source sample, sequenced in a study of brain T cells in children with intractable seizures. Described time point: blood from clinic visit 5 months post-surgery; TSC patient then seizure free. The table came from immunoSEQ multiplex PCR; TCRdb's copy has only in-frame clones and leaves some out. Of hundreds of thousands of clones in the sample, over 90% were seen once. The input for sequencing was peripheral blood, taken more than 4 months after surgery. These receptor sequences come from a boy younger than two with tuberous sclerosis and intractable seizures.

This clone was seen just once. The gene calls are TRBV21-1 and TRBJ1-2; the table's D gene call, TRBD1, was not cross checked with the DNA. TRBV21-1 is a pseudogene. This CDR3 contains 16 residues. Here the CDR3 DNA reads TGTGCCAGCAGCAAACGGCAGGGGGCAACTAACTATGGCTACACCTTC. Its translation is CASSKRQGATNYGYTF.

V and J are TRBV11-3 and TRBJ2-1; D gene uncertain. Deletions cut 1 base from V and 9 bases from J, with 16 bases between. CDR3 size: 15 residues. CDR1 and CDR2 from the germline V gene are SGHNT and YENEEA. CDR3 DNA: TGTGCCAGCAGCTTAGTTAGGGCTAGGGTGGGTGAGCAGTTCTTC. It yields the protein CASSLVRARVGEQFF.

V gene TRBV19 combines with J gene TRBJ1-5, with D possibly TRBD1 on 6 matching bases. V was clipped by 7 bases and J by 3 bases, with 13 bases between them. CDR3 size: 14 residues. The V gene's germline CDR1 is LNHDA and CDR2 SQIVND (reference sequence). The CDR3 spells CASTPDRPNQPQHF. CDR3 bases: TGTGCCAGTACCCCGGACAGACCCAATCAGCCCCAGCATTTT.

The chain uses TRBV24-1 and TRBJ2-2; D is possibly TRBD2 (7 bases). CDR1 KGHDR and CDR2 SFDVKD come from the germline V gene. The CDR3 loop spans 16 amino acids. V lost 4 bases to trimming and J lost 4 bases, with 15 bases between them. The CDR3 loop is CATSEPRGGITGELFF. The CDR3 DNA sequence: TGTGCCACCAGTGAACCTAGGGGGGGGATCACCGGGGAGCTGTTTTTT.

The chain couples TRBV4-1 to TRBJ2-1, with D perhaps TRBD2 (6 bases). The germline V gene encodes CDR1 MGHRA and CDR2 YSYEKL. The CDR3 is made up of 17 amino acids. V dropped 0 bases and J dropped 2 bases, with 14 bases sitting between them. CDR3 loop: CASSQDARDGPYNEQFF. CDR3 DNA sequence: TGCGCCAGCAGCCAAGATGCGCGGGATGGCCCCTACAATGAGCAGTTCTTC.

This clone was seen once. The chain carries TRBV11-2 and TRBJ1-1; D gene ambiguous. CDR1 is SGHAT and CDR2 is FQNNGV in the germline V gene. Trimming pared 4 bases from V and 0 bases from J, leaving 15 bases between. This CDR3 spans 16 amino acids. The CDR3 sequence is CASSSHSYDLNTEAFF. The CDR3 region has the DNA TGTGCCAGCAGCTCCCACTCATACGATTTGAACACTGAAGCTTTCTTT. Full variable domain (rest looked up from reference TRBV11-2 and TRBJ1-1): EAGVAQSPRYKIIEKRQSVAFWCNPISGHATLYWYQQILGQGPKLLIQFQNNGVVDDSQLPKDRFSAERLKGVDSTLKIQPAKLEDSAVYLCASSSHSYDLNTEAFFGQGTRLTVV.

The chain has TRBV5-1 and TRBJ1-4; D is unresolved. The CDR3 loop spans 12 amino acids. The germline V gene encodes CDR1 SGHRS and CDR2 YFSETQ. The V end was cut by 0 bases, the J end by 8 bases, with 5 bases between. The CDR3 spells CASSLGPEKLFF. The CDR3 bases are TGCGCCAGCAGCTTGGGTCCGGAAAAACTGTTTTTT.

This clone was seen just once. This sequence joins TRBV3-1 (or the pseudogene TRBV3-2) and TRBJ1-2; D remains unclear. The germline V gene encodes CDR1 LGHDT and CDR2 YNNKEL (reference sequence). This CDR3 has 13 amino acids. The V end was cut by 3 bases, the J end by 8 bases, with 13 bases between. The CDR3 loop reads CASSHEGGGGYTF. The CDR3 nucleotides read TGTGCCAGCAGCCATGAGGGCGGTGGAGGCTACACCTTC.

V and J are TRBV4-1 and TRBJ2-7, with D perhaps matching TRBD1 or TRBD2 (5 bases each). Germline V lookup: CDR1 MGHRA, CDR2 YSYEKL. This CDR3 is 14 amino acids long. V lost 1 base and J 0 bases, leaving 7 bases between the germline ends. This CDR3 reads CASSQGGFSYEQYF. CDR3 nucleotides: TGCGCCAGCAGCCAAGGGGGGTTCTCCTACGAGCAGTACTTC.

The CDR3 loop is CASSQGLAGQETQYF. The CDR3 DNA sequence: TGTGCCAGCAGCCAGGGACTAGCGGGACAAGAGACCCAGTACTTC. The chain recombines TRBV27 with TRBJ2-5; TRBD2 matches 13 bases. The germline V gene encodes CDR1 MNHEY and CDR2 SMNVEV (reference sequence). V dropped 6 bases and J dropped 2; count of bases not matched to a gene: 3. This CDR3 is 15 amino acids long.

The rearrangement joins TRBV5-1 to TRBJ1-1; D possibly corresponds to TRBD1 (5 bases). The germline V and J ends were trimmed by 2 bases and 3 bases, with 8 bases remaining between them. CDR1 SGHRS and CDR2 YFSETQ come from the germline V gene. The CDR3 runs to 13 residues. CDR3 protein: CASSLRGDTEAFF. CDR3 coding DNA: TGCGCCAGCAGCTTAAGGGGCGACACTGAAGCTTTCTTT.

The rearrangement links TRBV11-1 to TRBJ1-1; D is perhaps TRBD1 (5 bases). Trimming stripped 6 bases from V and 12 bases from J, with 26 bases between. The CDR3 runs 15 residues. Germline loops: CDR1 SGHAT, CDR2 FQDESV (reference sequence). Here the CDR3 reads CASSSEVGVASTTFF. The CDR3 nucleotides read TGTGCCAGCAGTTCCGAGGTGGGGGTTGCTTCAACAACTTTCTTT.

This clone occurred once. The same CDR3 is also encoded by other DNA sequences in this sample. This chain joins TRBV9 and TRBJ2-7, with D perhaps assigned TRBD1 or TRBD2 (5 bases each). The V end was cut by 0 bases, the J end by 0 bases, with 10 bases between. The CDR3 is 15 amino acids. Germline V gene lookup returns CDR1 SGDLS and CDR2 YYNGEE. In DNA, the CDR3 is TGTGCCAGCAGCGTAGCTTCTGGGGGCTCCTACGAGCAGTACTTC. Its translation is CASSVASGGSYEQYF.

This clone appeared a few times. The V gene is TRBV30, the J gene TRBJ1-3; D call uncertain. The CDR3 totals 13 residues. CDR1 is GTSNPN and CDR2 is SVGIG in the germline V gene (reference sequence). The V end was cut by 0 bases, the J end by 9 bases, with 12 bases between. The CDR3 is CAWSVRGAITIYF. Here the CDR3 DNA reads TGTGCCTGGAGTGTACGTGGCGCTATCACCATATATTTT. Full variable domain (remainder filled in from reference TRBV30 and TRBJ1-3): SQTIHQWPATLVQPVGSPLSLECTVEGTSNPNLYWYRQAAGRGLQLLFYSVGIGQISSEVPQNLSASRPQDRQFILSSKKLLLSDSGFYLCAWSVRGAITIYFGEGSWLTVV.

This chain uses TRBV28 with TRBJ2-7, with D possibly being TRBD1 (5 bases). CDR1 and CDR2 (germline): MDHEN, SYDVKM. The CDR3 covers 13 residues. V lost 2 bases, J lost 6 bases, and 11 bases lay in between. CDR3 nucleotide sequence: TGTGCCAGCAGTTTAACCGACAGAGGCGAGCAGTACTTC. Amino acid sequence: CASSLTDRGEQYF.

The CDR3 here is CASGSSREVNSPLHF. The CDR3 coding sequence is TGTGCTAGTGGTTCCTCCCGAGAAGTAAATTCACCCCTCCACTTT. V usage is TRBV12-5 and J usage is TRBJ1-6; D call uncertain. The CDR3 totals 15 residues. Trimming cost V 4 bases and J 7 bases, with 14 bases left between them. The germline CDR1 and CDR2 sequences are LGHNT and FRNRAP.

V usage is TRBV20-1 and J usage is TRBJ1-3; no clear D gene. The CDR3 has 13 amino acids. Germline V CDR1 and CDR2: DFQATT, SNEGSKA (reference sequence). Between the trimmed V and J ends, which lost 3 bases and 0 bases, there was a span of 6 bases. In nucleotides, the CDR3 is TGCAGTGCTAGTAAAGACTCTGGAAACACCATATATTTT. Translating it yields CSASKDSGNTIYF.

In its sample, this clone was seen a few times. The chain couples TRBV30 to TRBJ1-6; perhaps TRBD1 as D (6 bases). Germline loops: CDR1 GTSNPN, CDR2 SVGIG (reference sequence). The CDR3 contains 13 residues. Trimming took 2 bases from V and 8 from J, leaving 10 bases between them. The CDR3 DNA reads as TGTGCCTGGAGTCCACACAGGGATTCACCCCTCCACTTT. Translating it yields CAWSPHRDSPLHF.